Listed here are 25 T cell receptor beta chains from one sample, sequenced in a study of blood T cell repertoires in COVID-19. Assay: immunoSEQ multiplex PCR; the TCRdb copy retains only in-frame clones and omits some. The sample shows about 280,000 clones, roughly 90% of them seen only once. Sequenced: peripheral blood. These receptors all come from a woman aged 30 to 39 with COVID-19, enrolled during active disease.

The chain uses TRBV28 and TRBJ2-5; 8 nucleotides align to TRBD1. The CDR3 runs to 15 residues. The V gene's germline CDR1 is MDHEN and CDR2 SYDVKM. Losses at the gene ends were 5 bases for V and 4 bases for J; bases not matched to a gene: 9. The CDR3 DNA is TGTGCCAGCAGTAGACCCCGAGACAGGGGAGAGACCCAGTACTTC. Encoded protein: CASSRPRDRGETQYF.

This chain links TRBV10-3 with TRBJ1-3; D is perhaps TRBD1 (5 bases). The V end lost 10 bases, the J end lost 0 bases, and 13 bases lay between the germline ends. Per germline, CDR1 ENHRY and CDR2 SYGVKD. CDR3 length equals 14 residues. The CDR3 DNA sequence: TGTGCCACCACGCGGGGGGTCTCTGGAAACACCATATATTTT. Amino acids: CATTRGVSGNTIYF.

The rearrangement joins TRBV4-2 to TRBJ2-1; tentative D call: TRBD2 (6 bases). Germline CDR1 LGHNA, CDR2 YNFKEQ. The CDR3 runs 16 residues. Trimming shortened V by 1 base and J by 10 bases, and 20 bases separated the two germline ends. CDR3 loop: CASSQGPRIAALEQFF. The DNA of the CDR3 is TGTGCCAGCAGCCAAGGGCCCCGGATAGCGGCCTTGGAGCAGTTCTTC.

The chain is built from TRBV5-1 and TRBJ2-7; tentative D call: TRBD2 (6 bases). In germline, CDR1 is SGHRS, CDR2 YFSETQ. V gave up 3 bases and J gave up 0 bases, with 16 bases separating them. The CDR3 length is 16 residues. DNA of the CDR3: TGCGCCAGCAGCTCGGGAGCTAGCGCCCTCTCCTACGAGCAGTACTTC. Protein: CASSSGASALSYEQYF.

This clone appeared a single time. The chain is built from TRBV28 and TRBJ2-1; maybe TRBD2 (6 bases). Trimming took 4 bases from V and 7 from J, leaving 11 bases between them. Germline CDR1 and CDR2: MDHEN and SYDVKM. The CDR3 consists of 13 residues. The chain's CDR3 is CASSSRGWNEQFF. In nucleotides, the CDR3 is TGTGCCAGCAGTTCGCGGGGTTGGAATGAGCAGTTCTTC.

This chain connects TRBV28 to TRBJ2-1; 11 positions match TRBD2. V gave up 4 bases and J gave up 8 bases; unmatched junction bases: 13. The CDR3 has 17 residues. Germline CDR1 MDHEN, CDR2 SYDVKM. The CDR3 nucleotides are TGTGCCAGCAGTTCCAGAACCCTACTAGCGGGAGTTTATGAGCAGTTCTTC. This codes for CASSSRTLLAGVYEQFF. The full variable domain, in which reference TRBV28 and TRBJ2-1 provide the parts outside the CDR3, is DVKVTQSSRYLVKRTGEKVFLECVQDMDHENMFWYRQDPGLGLRLIYFSYDVKMKEKGDIPEGYSVSREKKERFSLILESASTNQTSMYLCASSSRTLLAGVYEQFFGPGTRLTVL.

CDR3 bases: TGTGCCAGCAGCCCCGTGCCAGGGGGATACGAGCAGTACTTC. Residues: CASSPVPGGYEQYF. The V call is TRBV13, the J call TRBJ2-7, with 7 bases that match TRBD1. V was pared by 5 bases and J by 4 bases, with 8 bases of the junction left unmatched. The CDR3 loop spans 14 amino acids. Germline loops: CDR1 PRHDT, CDR2 FYEKMQ (reference sequence).

This clone occurred once. The V gene is TRBV10-2, the J gene TRBJ1-2, with D possibly matching TRBD1 (6 bases). V lost 7 bases, J lost 1 base, and 10 bases lay in between. This CDR3 contains 13 residues. Germline V gene data show CDR1 as WSHSY and CDR2 as SAAADI. CDR3 residues: CASTDRLNYGYTF. CDR3 coding DNA: TGCGCCAGCACCGACAGGCTTAACTATGGCTACACCTTC.

This clone came up once. The V gene is TRBV30, the J gene TRBJ2-7, with 7 bases aligning to TRBD1. J lost 3 bases, V lost 0 bases, and 2 bases had no gene match. The germline V gene encodes CDR1 GTSNPN and CDR2 SVGIG (reference sequence). CDR3 size: 13 residues. As DNA, the CDR3 is TGTGCCTGGAGTGTAGGGGGCCACTACGAGCAGTACTTC. Its translation is CAWSVGGHYEQYF. Supplemented by reference TRBV30 and TRBJ2-7, the full variable domain reads SQTIHQWPATLVQPVGSPLSLECTVEGTSNPNLYWYRQAAGRGLQLLFYSVGIGQISSEVPQNLSASRPQDRQFILSSKKLLLSDSGFYLCAWSVGGHYEQYFGPGTRLTVT.

This chain links TRBV13 with TRBJ2-7, with TRBD2 matching 14 bases. The ends lost 0 bases at V and 2 bases at J; junction bases unmatched: 0. The CDR3 loop spans 16 amino acids. CDR1 and CDR2 (germline): PRHDT, FYEKMQ (reference sequence). CDR3 residues: CASSLGGLAGAYEQYF. In nucleotides, the CDR3 is TGTGCCAGCAGCTTAGGGGGACTAGCGGGGGCCTACGAGCAGTACTTC.

The chain joins TRBV7-9 to TRBJ1-4, with TRBD1 identical over 9 bases. V trimming: 4 bases; J trimming: 7 bases; junction bases outside the gene matches: 10. Germline V gene lookup returns CDR1 SEHNR and CDR2 FQNEAQ (reference sequence). This CDR3 has 16 amino acids. CDR3 sequence: CASSSWRDRVTEKLFF. The CDR3 nucleotides are TGTGCCAGCAGCTCCTGGCGGGACAGGGTTACTGAAAAACTGTTTTTT. The variable domain in full, with the rest retrieved from reference TRBV7-9 and TRBJ1-4, is DTGVSQNPRHKITKRGQNVTFRCDPISEHNRLYWYRQTLGQGPEFLTYFQNEAQLEKSRLLSDRFSAERPKGSFSTLEIQRTEQGDSAMYLCASSSWRDRVTEKLFFGSGTQLSVL.

As regards this clone: In the same sample, other DNA sequences code for this CDR3. The CDR3 reads CASSSTGGRTGELFF. The CDR3 region has the DNA TGCGCCAGCAGCTCGACAGGGGGTCGGACCGGGGAGCTGTTTTTT. The rearrangement links TRBV5-1 to TRBJ2-2; 9 nucleotides align to TRBD1. The V segment lost 3 bases and the J segment 5 bases; nucleotides outside the gene matches: 5. The CDR3 runs 15 residues. Germline CDR1 is SGHRS and CDR2 is YFSETQ.

The chain carries TRBV2 and TRBJ1-3; possibly TRBD1 for D (5 bases). This CDR3 contains 16 residues. Germline-derived CDR1 and CDR2 are SNHLY and FYNNEI. V was cut by 0 bases and J by 2 bases, with 11 bases left in between. CDR3 amino acids: CASSEALGGTGNTIYF. In DNA form, the CDR3 reads TGTGCCAGCAGTGAAGCGCTTGGGGGGACTGGAAACACCATATATTTT.

V is TRBV7-2 and J is TRBJ1-1; 9 bases line up with TRBD1. The germline gives CDR1 SGHTA, CDR2 FQGNSA. Trimming removed 4 bases from V and 0 bases from J; junction bases left unmatched: 0. The CDR3 contains 14 residues. The CDR3 DNA reads as TGTGCCAGCAGCTGGACAGGGGTGAACACTGAAGCTTTCTTT. Amino acid sequence: CASSWTGVNTEAFF.

The chain carries TRBV10-3 and TRBJ2-4; 14 bases line up with TRBD2. V shed 3 bases and J 3 bases; nucleotides not matched to a gene: 10. The CDR3 length is 19 residues. The germline CDR1 and CDR2 sequences are ENHRY and SYGVKD. The CDR3 loop is CAISDTGTSGSGGKNIQYF. CDR3 nucleotides: TGTGCCATCAGTGATACCGGGACTAGCGGGAGCGGGGGCAAAAACATTCAGTACTTC.

The V and J genes are TRBV25-1 and TRBJ1-3; tentatively, D is TRBD1 (6 bases). The CDR3 contains 17 residues. V was clipped by 1 base and J by 0 bases, with 13 bases between them. The germline V gene has CDR1 MGHDK and CDR2 SYGVNS. Here the CDR3 DNA reads TGTGCCAGCAGTGAATCCACCGGGACACTCTCTGGAAACACCATATATTTT. It yields the protein CASSESTGTLSGNTIYF.

V and J are TRBV20-1 and TRBJ2-7; D is uncertain. This CDR3 contains 11 residues. Germline CDR1 DFQATT, CDR2 SNEGSKA (reference sequence). Between the trimmed V and J ends, which lost 3 bases and 5 bases, there was a span of 8 bases. The CDR3 region is CSASRHHEQYF. In DNA, the CDR3 is TGCAGTGCTAGTAGACACCACGAGCAGTACTTC.

The chain employs TRBV5-1 and TRBJ1-1, with D possibly TRBD1 on 5 matching bases. Germline lookup yields CDR1 SGHRS and CDR2 YFSETQ. The CDR3 has 12 residues. The ends were cut back, 1 base at V and 11 bases at J, with 12 bases in the middle. The DNA of the CDR3 is TGCGCCAGCAGCTTGAGCCGGGACTCCGCTTTCTTT. It specifies CASSLSRDSAFF.

This chain connects TRBV7-3 to TRBJ1-6; weak D call: TRBD1 (5 bases). Trimming shortened V by 2 bases and J by 10 bases, and 15 bases separated the two germline ends. CDR1 is SGHTA and CDR2 is FQGTGA in the germline V gene. CDR3 length: 15 residues. Written as DNA, the CDR3 is TGTGCCAGCAGCTTATGGGGCAGGTTGGAATCACCCCTCCACTTT. This codes for CASSLWGRLESPLHF.

V gene TRBV5-4 combines with J gene TRBJ1-2, with a possible D match to TRBD1 (6 bases). From germline, CDR1 is SGHNT and CDR2 YYREEE (reference sequence). Between the trimmed V and J ends, which lost 3 bases and 4 bases, there was a span of 10 bases. This CDR3 contains 13 residues. The CDR3 sequence is CASSSTGRYGYTF. CDR3 nucleotides: TGTGCCAGCAGCTCGACAGGCCGCTATGGCTACACCTTC.

The chain recombines TRBV7-9 with TRBJ2-7, with a tentative D call TRBD2 (5 bases). The CDR3 contains 16 residues. V was clipped by 2 bases and J by 0 bases, with 14 bases between them. Germline CDR1 and CDR2: SEHNR and FQNEAQ (reference sequence). CDR3 in DNA: TGTGCCAGCAGCTTATTCGGCGGGCCGAGCTCCTACGAGCAGTACTTC. This sequence encodes CASSLFGGPSSYEQYF.

V gene TRBV18 combines with J gene TRBJ2-4, with 7 nucleotides matching TRBD1. The CDR3 is made up of 15 amino acids. The junction had 13 bases not matched to a gene; V was cut back by 5 bases and J by 9 bases. Germline loops: CDR1 KGHSH, CDR2 LQKENI. The CDR3 loop is CASSSDRSRSAIQYF. The CDR3 DNA follows: TGTGCCAGCTCATCGGACAGGTCCCGTTCGGCCATTCAGTACTTC. Combining the CDR3 with reference TRBV18 and TRBJ2-4 gives the whole variable domain NAGVMQNPRHLVRRRGQEARLRCSPMKGHSHVYWYRQLPEEGLKFMVYLQKENIIDESGMPKERFSAEFPKEGPSILRIQQVVRGDSAAYFCASSSDRSRSAIQYFGAGTRLSVL.

The chain uses TRBV6-6 and TRBJ2-3; D might be TRBD2 (5 bases). Germline V gene lookup returns CDR1 MNHNY and CDR2 SVGAGI (reference sequence). The germline V and J ends were trimmed by 7 bases and 1 base, with 12 bases remaining between them. The CDR3 consists of 14 residues. CDR3 in DNA: TGTGCCAGCAAGAGGGTTATCGGCACAGATACGCAGTATTTT. Translated: CASKRVIGTDTQYF.

This clone has just a few counts. This chain joins TRBV7-8 and TRBJ1-1, with D uncertain. The V gene lost 3 bases and the J gene lost 6 bases, with 11 bases spanning the gap. This CDR3 spans 13 amino acids. CDR1 SGHVS and CDR2 FQNEAQ come from the germline V gene. For the CDR3, the DNA is TGTGCCAGCAGCTTCCTTTCTGCGTCTGAAGCTTTCTTT. As protein: CASSFLSASEAFF.

In nucleotides, the CDR3 is TGTGCCAGCAGCCCCAGACGGGAGGGCCTTAAGACCCAGTACTTC. This gives the protein CASSPRREGLKTQYF. V usage is TRBV5-4 and J usage is TRBJ2-5; 8 bases are a match to TRBD2. The CDR3 spans 15 residues. Germline CDR1 and CDR2: SGHNT and YYREEE (reference sequence). V trimming: 4 bases; J trimming: 6 bases; junction bases outside the gene matches: 11.